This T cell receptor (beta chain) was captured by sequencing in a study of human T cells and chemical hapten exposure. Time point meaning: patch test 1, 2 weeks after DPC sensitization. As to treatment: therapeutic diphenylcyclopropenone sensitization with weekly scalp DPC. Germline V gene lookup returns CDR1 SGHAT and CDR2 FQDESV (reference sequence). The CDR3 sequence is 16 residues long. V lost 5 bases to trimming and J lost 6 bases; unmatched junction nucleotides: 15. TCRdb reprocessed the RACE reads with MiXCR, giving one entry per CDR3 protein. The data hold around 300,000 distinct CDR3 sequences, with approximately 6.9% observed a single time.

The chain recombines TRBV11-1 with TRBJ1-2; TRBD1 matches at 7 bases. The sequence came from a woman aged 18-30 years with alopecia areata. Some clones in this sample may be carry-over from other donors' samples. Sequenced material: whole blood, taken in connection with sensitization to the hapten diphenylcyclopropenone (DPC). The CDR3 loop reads CASSLWQGGSSDGYTF. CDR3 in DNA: TGTGCCAGCAGCCTTTGGCAGGGGGGGTCCTCGGATGGCTACACCTTC.